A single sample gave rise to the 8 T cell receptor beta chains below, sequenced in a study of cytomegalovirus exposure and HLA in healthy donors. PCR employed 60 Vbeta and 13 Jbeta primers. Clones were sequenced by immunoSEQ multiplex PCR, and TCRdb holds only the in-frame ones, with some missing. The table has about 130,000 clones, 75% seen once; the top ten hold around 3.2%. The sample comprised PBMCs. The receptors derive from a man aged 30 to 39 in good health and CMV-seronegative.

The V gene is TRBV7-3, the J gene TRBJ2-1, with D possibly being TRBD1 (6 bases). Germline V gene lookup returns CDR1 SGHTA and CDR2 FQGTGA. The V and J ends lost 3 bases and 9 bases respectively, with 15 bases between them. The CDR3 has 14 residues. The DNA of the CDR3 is TGTGCCAGCAGCTTGGGTCACAGGGAAGGTGAGCAGTTCTTC. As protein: CASSLGHREGEQFF.

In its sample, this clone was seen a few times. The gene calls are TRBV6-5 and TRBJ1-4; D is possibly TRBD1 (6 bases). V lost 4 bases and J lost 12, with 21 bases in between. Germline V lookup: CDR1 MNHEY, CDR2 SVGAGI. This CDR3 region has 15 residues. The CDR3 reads CASSSTGTPELELFF. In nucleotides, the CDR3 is TGTGCCAGCAGTTCTACCGGGACACCCGAGTTGGAACTGTTTTTT.

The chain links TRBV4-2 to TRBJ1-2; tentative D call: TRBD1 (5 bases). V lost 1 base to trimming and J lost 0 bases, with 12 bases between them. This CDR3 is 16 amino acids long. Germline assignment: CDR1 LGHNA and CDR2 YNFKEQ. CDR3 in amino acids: CASSQVGGIANYGYTF. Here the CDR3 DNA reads TGTGCCAGCAGCCAAGTTGGGGGGATCGCTAACTATGGCTACACCTTC.

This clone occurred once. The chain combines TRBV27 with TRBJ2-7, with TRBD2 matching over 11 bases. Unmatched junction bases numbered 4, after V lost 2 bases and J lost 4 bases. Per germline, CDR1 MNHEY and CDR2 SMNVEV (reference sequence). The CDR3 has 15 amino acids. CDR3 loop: CASSLGTSGYYEQYF. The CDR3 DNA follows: TGTGCCAGCAGTTTAGGGACTAGCGGATATTACGAGCAGTACTTC.

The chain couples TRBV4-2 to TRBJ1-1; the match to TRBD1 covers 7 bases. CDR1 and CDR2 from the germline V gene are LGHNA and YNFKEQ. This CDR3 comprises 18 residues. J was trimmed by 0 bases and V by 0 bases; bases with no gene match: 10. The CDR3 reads CASSQDGGQTKMNTEAFF. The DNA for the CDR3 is TGTGCCAGCAGCCAAGATGGGGGACAGACTAAAATGAACACTGAAGCTTTCTTT.

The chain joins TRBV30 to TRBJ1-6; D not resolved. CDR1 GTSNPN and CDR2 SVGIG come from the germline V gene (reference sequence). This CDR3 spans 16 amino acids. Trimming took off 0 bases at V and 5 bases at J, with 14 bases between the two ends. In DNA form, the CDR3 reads TGTGCCTGGAGTGTACATGCGGGATCGGATAATTCACCCCTCCACTTT. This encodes CAWSVHAGSDNSPLHF.

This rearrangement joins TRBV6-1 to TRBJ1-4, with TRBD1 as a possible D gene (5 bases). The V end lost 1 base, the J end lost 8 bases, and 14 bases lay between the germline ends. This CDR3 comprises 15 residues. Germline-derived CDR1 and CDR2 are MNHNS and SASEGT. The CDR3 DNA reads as TGTGCCAGCAGTGAAGTGGTAGGGGTGGGAGAAAAACTGTTTTTT. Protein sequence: CASSEVVGVGEKLFF.

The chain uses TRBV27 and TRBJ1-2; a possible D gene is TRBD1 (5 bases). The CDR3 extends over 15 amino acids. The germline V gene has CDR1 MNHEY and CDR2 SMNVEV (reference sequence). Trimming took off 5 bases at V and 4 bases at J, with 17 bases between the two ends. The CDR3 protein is CASSPKPQGGYGYTF. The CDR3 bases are TGTGCCAGCAGTCCGAAACCTCAGGGAGGCTATGGCTACACCTTC.